This T cell receptor (beta chain) was sequenced in a study of glioma-infiltrating T cells after dendritic cell vaccination. Study at large: Samples are from glioblastoma patients in Phase I and II dendritic cell vaccine trials. Autologous tumor lysate-pulsed dendritic cell vaccination was given between about 2002 and 2012.

Only patients with spare fresh-frozen tumor and over two years of follow-up were included. All glioblastoma patients lacked an isocitrate dehydrogenase mutation. The V gene lost 1 base and the J gene lost 0 bases, with 10 bases spanning the gap. The CDR3 covers 15 residues. Germline V CDR1 and CDR2: MNHNS, SASEGT. Libraries were prepared by immunoSEQ multiplex PCR; TCRdb keeps only in-frame clonotypes and omits some of them. This table holds roughly 100,000 clones, roughly 76% found once. The specimen was blood, collected before dendritic cell vaccination. The chain has TRBV6-1 and TRBJ2-7, with D possibly matching TRBD2 (6 bases). This sequence originates from a human donor with glioblastoma. CDR3 residues: CASSEGTTSSYEQYF. The CDR3 bases are TGTGCCAGCAGTGAAGGGACTACCAGCTCCTACGAGCAGTACTTC.